This entry lists 18 T cell receptor beta chains sequenced from one sample in a study of cytotoxic CD8 clonotypes in ibrutinib-treated CLL. The data were produced by immunoSEQ multiplex PCR, yet TCRdb's version contains in-frame clones alone and is incomplete. The table shows roughly 220,000 clones, with 70% occurring only once. Material: PBMCs, obtained after 12 months of ibrutinib treatment. These receptors all come from a human donor with chronic lymphocytic leukemia.

This chain uses TRBV2 with TRBJ2-7; weak D call: TRBD1 (5 bases). The CDR3 is made up of 12 amino acids. The V and J ends lost 7 bases and 2 bases respectively, with 9 bases between them. From germline, CDR1 is SNHLY and CDR2 FYNNEI. The CDR3 spells CASKGPPYEQYF. In nucleotides, the CDR3 is TGTGCCAGCAAGGGGCCGCCCTACGAGCAGTACTTC.

The genes are TRBV6-6 and TRBJ1-2; 7 nucleotides agree with TRBD1. V trimming: 4 bases; J trimming: 4 bases; junction bases outside the gene matches: 12. This CDR3 has 16 amino acids. Germline lookup yields CDR1 MNHNY and CDR2 SVGAGI (reference sequence). CDR3 region: CASSSPGVGGFYGYTF. As DNA, the CDR3 is TGTGCCAGCAGTTCTCCAGGGGTAGGGGGCTTCTATGGCTACACCTTC.

The chain couples TRBV6-5 to TRBJ1-1; D is possibly TRBD1 (6 bases). This CDR3 has 14 amino acids. Between the trimmed V and J ends, which lost 6 bases and 6 bases, there was a span of 17 bases. CDR1 and CDR2 (germline): MNHEY, SVGAGI. The CDR3 bases are TGTGCCAGCAGGCGTCCCAGGGGAGGGCCTGAAGCTTTCTTT. Encoded protein: CASRRPRGGPEAFF.

The chain combines TRBV28 with TRBJ2-3; D is ambiguous. The CDR3 consists of 16 residues. Germline V gene lookup returns CDR1 MDHEN and CDR2 SYDVKM. Trimming stripped 6 bases from V and 6 bases from J, with 22 bases between. The CDR3 nucleotides are TGTGCCAGCAGCTCCGGCATAGGGTGGAACGTGGATACGCAGTATTTT. Encoded protein: CASSSGIGWNVDTQYF.

This chain uses TRBV19 with TRBJ1-2; D not resolved. The CDR3 has 12 residues. Per the germline V gene, CDR1 is LNHDA and CDR2 is SQIVND (reference sequence). V lost 3 bases and J 1 base, leaving 3 bases between the germline ends. The CDR3 loop reads CASSIVNYGYTF. The CDR3 DNA follows: TGTGCCAGTAGTATTGTTAACTATGGCTACACCTTC. The full variable domain, in which reference TRBV19 and TRBJ1-2 provide the parts outside the CDR3, is DGGITQSPKYLFRKEGQNVTLSCEQNLNHDAMYWYRQDPGQGLRLIYYSQIVNDFQKGDIAEGYSVSREKKESFPLTVTSAQKNPTAFYLCASSIVNYGYTFGSGTRLTVV.

The V and J genes are TRBV11-2 and TRBJ2-2; 12 bases agree with TRBD2. The germline V gene encodes CDR1 SGHAT and CDR2 FQNNGV. The J segment lost 6 bases and the V segment lost 5 bases, leaving 13 bases of the junction unmatched. There are 18 residues in the CDR3. The CDR3 nucleotides are TGTGCCAGCAGCGGTTTGACTAGCGGGAGAGGGGGACCCGGGGAGCTGTTTTTT. Its protein is CASSGLTSGRGGPGELFF. The variable domain in full, completed from reference TRBV11-2 and TRBJ2-2, reads EAGVAQSPRYKIIEKRQSVAFWCNPISGHATLYWYQQILGQGPKLLIQFQNNGVVDDSQLPKDRFSAERLKGVDSTLKIQPAKLEDSAVYLCASSGLTSGRGGPGELFFGEGSRLTVL.

The V call is TRBV11-2, the J call TRBJ1-3; a possible D gene is TRBD1 (5 bases). The V end was cut by 3 bases, the J end by 4 bases, with 16 bases between. Germline loops: CDR1 SGHAT, CDR2 FQNNGV. This CDR3 spans 16 amino acids. The CDR3 DNA reads as TGTGCCAGCAGCTTGTCCGGGACCTTCCGAGGAAACACCATATATTTT. Translation: CASSLSGTFRGNTIYF.

The chain links TRBV5-1 to TRBJ2-3, with 8 nucleotides matching TRBD1. This CDR3 has 13 residues. After removal of 7 bases from V and 1 base from J, the junction contained 2 bases not matched to a gene. Germline V lookup: CDR1 SGHRS, CDR2 YFSETQ. The CDR3 protein is CASEGQGTDTQYF. In nucleotides, the CDR3 is TGCGCCAGCGAGGGACAGGGCACAGATACGCAGTATTTT.

The rearrangement uses TRBV18 and TRBJ2-6; a weak D match, TRBD2 (5 bases). The germline V gene has CDR1 KGHSH and CDR2 LQKENI. This CDR3 has 13 residues. The V gene lost 3 bases and the J gene lost 12 bases, with 12 bases spanning the gap. CDR3 in amino acids: CASSPGEGFVLTF. CDR3 DNA sequence: TGTGCCAGCTCACCTGGTGAGGGTTTCGTCCTGACTTTC.

J is TRBJ2-3 and V is TRBV27; 10 bases are a match to TRBD2. This CDR3 has 16 amino acids. V trimming: 5 bases; J trimming: 3 bases; junction bases outside the gene matches: 8. Looked up from germline, CDR1 is MNHEY and CDR2 is SMNVEV (reference sequence). CDR3 sequence (DNA): TGTGCCAGCAGTCCCGGGACTAGCGTTGGTACAGATACGCAGTATTTT. Translated, it gives CASSPGTSVGTDTQYF.

The rearrangement uses TRBV5-1 and TRBJ1-5, with D maybe TRBD1 (6 bases). Per germline, CDR1 SGHRS and CDR2 YFSETQ. Trimming took 0 bases from V and 5 from J, leaving 12 bases between them. This CDR3 contains 15 residues. This chain's CDR3 is CASSLGGQNYQPQHF. Here the CDR3 DNA reads TGCGCCAGCAGCTTGGGCGGACAGAATTATCAGCCCCAGCATTTT.

This chain links TRBV6-5 with TRBJ2-3; weak D call: TRBD2 (7 bases). Trimming removed 0 bases from V and 4 bases from J, with 11 bases in between. The CDR3 length is 15 residues. CDR1 MNHEY and CDR2 SVGAGI come from the germline V gene. The CDR3 loop is CASSYSGGRADTQYF. DNA of the CDR3: TGTGCCAGCAGTTACTCGGGGGGGCGTGCAGATACGCAGTATTTT.

The gene calls are TRBV4-1 and TRBJ2-3; D is unclear. From germline, CDR1 is MGHRA and CDR2 YSYEKL. V was pared by 2 bases and J by 2 bases, with 11 bases between. This CDR3 contains 15 residues. The chain's CDR3 is CASSQIRSDTDTQYF. The DNA of the CDR3 is TGCGCCAGCAGCCAAATCCGCTCCGACACAGATACGCAGTATTTT.

In DNA, the CDR3 is TGTGCCAGCAGTCCCACTGGCACCTCCTACGAGCAGTACTTC. Protein: CASSPTGTSYEQYF. This sequence joins TRBV11-3 and TRBJ2-7; no reliable D call. This CDR3 comprises 14 residues. Germline V gene data show CDR1 as SGHNT and CDR2 as YENEEA. The V end lost 6 bases, the J end lost 0 bases, and 12 bases lay between the germline ends.

The CDR3 sequence is CSVATGYEQYF. CDR3 nucleotides: TGCAGCGTGGCCACAGGCTACGAGCAGTACTTC. The chain uses TRBV29-1 and TRBJ2-7, with TRBD1 as a possible D gene (5 bases). The CDR3 is made up of 11 amino acids. The V end lost 6 bases, the J end lost 3 bases, and 9 bases lay between the germline ends. CDR1 and CDR2 from the germline V gene are SQVTM and ANQGSEA.

The genes are TRBV2 and TRBJ1-2; D is possibly TRBD1 (6 bases). Looked up from germline, CDR1 is SNHLY and CDR2 is FYNNEI. This CDR3 is 13 amino acids long. V was pared by 4 bases and J by 8 bases, with 14 bases between. CDR3 residues: CASSASGGRGYTF. The CDR3 DNA reads TGTGCCAGCAGTGCATCGGGGGGCAGAGGCTACACCTTC.

The rearrangement links TRBV5-6 to TRBJ2-5; 7 bases align to TRBD1. The length of the CDR3 is 16 residues. Trimming took 6 bases from V and 4 from J; bases not matched to a gene: 15. Germline CDR1 is SGHDT and CDR2 is YYEEEE. CDR3 sequence (DNA): TGTGCCAGCATTCTCATAAAGGGGGCCCGAGCAGAGACCCAGTACTTC. Amino acids: CASILIKGARAETQYF.

The genes are TRBV6-6 and TRBJ1-2; the D is unclear. The CDR3 loop spans 15 amino acids. Germline V gives CDR1 MNHNY, CDR2 SVGAGI (reference sequence). The germline V and J ends were trimmed by 6 bases and 5 bases, with 19 bases remaining between them. Here the CDR3 reads CASRTIRTALYGYTF. The CDR3 DNA sequence: TGTGCCAGCAGAACCATCCGTACAGCCCTATATGGCTACACCTTC.